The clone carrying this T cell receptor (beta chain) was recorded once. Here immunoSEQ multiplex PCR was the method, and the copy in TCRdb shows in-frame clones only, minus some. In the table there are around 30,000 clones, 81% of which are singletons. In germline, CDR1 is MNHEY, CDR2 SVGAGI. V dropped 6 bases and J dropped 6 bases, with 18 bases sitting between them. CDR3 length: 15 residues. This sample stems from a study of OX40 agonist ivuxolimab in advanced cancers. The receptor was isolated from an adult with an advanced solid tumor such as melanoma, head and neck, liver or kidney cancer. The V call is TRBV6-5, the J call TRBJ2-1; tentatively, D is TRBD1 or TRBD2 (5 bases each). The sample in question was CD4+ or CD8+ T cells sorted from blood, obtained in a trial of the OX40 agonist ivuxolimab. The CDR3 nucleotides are TGTGCCAGCAGATTCTTGACGGGGCGCAGCAATGAGCAGTTCTTC. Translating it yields CASRFLTGRSNEQFF.